These 27 T cell receptor beta chains share one sample of origin, sequenced in a study of shared clonotypes between healthy human individuals. Data came from immunoSEQ multiplex PCR; TCRdb stores just in-frame clones and leaves some out. The sample consists of 450,000 to 550,000 clones, around 79% of them appearing once. Input material: PBMCs. Source of these receptors: a woman aged 40-49 years in good health. Some clones in this sample may be carry-over from other donors' samples.

The table lists this clone with a few counts. The rearrangement uses TRBV18 and TRBJ2-5, with D uncertain. There are 13 residues in the CDR3. Germline V lookup: CDR1 KGHSH, CDR2 LQKENI. Trimming cost V 1 base and J 1 base, with 4 bases left between them. This CDR3 is CASSPRVQETQYF. The CDR3 bases are TGTGCCAGCTCACCACGGGTCCAAGAGACCCAGTACTTC.

This clone was counted only a few times. Other DNA sequences of this sample code for an identical CDR3. The chain employs TRBV30 and TRBJ1-5; no firm D call. The CDR3 covers 14 residues. The germline gives CDR1 GTSNPN, CDR2 SVGIG (reference sequence). The V and J ends lost 0 bases and 1 base respectively, with 7 bases between them. CDR3: CAWSVLNSNQPQHF. The CDR3 nucleotides read TGTGCCTGGAGTGTACTGAACAGCAATCAGCCCCAGCATTTT.

This chain links TRBV29-1 with TRBJ2-3, with D maybe TRBD2 (7 bases). The CDR3 extends over 13 amino acids. Germline V gene sequence: CDR1 SQVTM, CDR2 ANQGSEA. V was pared by 7 bases and J by 3 bases, with 14 bases between. CDR3: CSARGGGTDTQYF. CDR3 DNA: TGCAGCGCAAGGGGGGGTGGTACAGATACGCAGTATTTT.

This chain connects TRBV29-1 to TRBJ1-4; the match to TRBD1 covers 7 bases. CDR1 is SQVTM and CDR2 is ANQGSEA in the germline V gene. V lost 7 bases and J lost 0; bases outside the gene matches: 8. CDR3 size: 15 residues. As DNA, the CDR3 is TGCAGCGCTGTGGGTGACAGGGCAACTAATGAAAAACTGTTTTTT. Translating it yields CSAVGDRATNEKLFF.

This chain connects TRBV6-1 to TRBJ2-1, with 14 bases fitting TRBD2. V trimming: 5 bases; J trimming: 5 bases; junction bases outside the gene matches: 2. CDR1 MNHNS and CDR2 SASEGT come from the germline V gene. The CDR3 runs 15 residues. As DNA, the CDR3 is TGTGCCAGCAGTATGGGACTAGCGGGAGACAATGAGCAGTTCTTC. Protein sequence: CASSMGLAGDNEQFF.

The chain has TRBV27 and TRBJ1-2; 7 bases line up with TRBD1. Germline-derived CDR1 and CDR2 are MNHEY and SMNVEV (reference sequence). The V segment lost 5 bases and the J segment 6 bases; nucleotides outside the gene matches: 6. This CDR3 contains 13 residues. The CDR3 sequence is CASSPRGSNGYTF. The CDR3 DNA follows: TGTGCCAGCAGTCCCAGGGGGTCGAATGGCTACACCTTC.

The V and J genes are TRBV6-4 and TRBJ1-2; 8 bases align to TRBD1. CDR1 and CDR2 (germline): MRHNA, SNTAGT. The length of the CDR3 is 13 residues. After removal of 6 bases from V and 8 bases from J, the junction contained 8 bases not matched to a gene. Here the CDR3 reads CASSTDRGGGYTF. DNA of the CDR3: TGTGCCAGCAGCACAGACAGGGGAGGCGGCTACACCTTC.

This clone was detected ten times or more. The chain combines TRBV9 with TRBJ1-4; unclear D gene. Germline CDR1 reads SGDLS; CDR2 reads YYNGEE. This CDR3 has 15 amino acids. The ends were cut back, 1 base at V and 0 bases at J, with 7 bases in the middle. The CDR3 sequence is CASSVYGATNEKLFF. The CDR3 DNA sequence: TGTGCCAGCAGCGTATACGGGGCAACTAATGAAAAACTGTTTTTT.

V is TRBV7-3 and J is TRBJ2-3; D is perhaps TRBD2 (5 bases). Trimming cost V 5 bases and J 0 bases, with 15 bases left between them. Germline CDR1 SGHTA, CDR2 FQGTGA. This CDR3 contains 16 residues. The CDR3 loop reads CASSPGVGSSTDTQYF. The CDR3 DNA is TGTGCCAGCAGCCCCGGGGTGGGCTCTAGCACAGATACGCAGTATTTT. The complete variable domain, with remaining parts taken from reference TRBV7-3 and TRBJ2-3, reads GAGVSQTPSNKVTEKGKYVELRCDPISGHTALYWYRQSLGQGPEFLIYFQGTGAADDSGLPNDRFFAVRPEGSVSTLKIQRTERGDSAVYLCASSPGVGSSTDTQYFGPGTRLTVL.

The chain uses TRBV6-5 and TRBJ2-4; perhaps TRBD1 as D (5 bases). Looked up from germline, CDR1 is MNHEY and CDR2 is SVGAGI. CDR3 length equals 15 residues. Trimming pared 4 bases from V and 5 bases from J, leaving 15 bases between. The CDR3 sequence: CASSSLGALENIQYF. The CDR3 DNA is TGTGCCAGCAGTTCGTTAGGGGCTTTAGAAAACATTCAGTACTTC.

This clone is a singleton in its sample. The sample carries other DNA sequences with the same CDR3. The CDR3 DNA reads as TGTGCCTGGAGCCCGGGACTAGCGGAAGAGACCCAGTACTTC. This encodes CAWSPGLAEETQYF. The chain combines TRBV30 with TRBJ2-5; 11 bases map to TRBD2. CDR3 length: 14 residues. The V gene's germline CDR1 is GTSNPN and CDR2 SVGIG (reference sequence). Trimming took 3 bases from V and 3 from J; bases not matched to a gene: 3.

The rearrangement links TRBV18 to TRBJ1-4, with D uncertain. The CDR3 totals 18 residues. V dropped 3 bases and J dropped 0 bases, with 17 bases sitting between them. Germline V CDR1 and CDR2: KGHSH, LQKENI. The CDR3 loop is CASSPRTAWTATNEKLFF. The CDR3 DNA sequence: TGTGCCAGCTCACCGCGAACAGCCTGGACTGCAACTAATGAAAAACTGTTTTTT.

The rearrangement uses TRBV6-1 and TRBJ1-5; the D is unclear. Trimming took 1 base from V and 7 from J, leaving 5 bases between them. Germline V CDR1 and CDR2: MNHNS, SASEGT. The CDR3 is 12 residues long. The CDR3 DNA is TGTGCCAGCAGTGAAGAGTGGCAGCCCCAGCATTTT. This codes for CASSEEWQPQHF.

CDR3 loop: CAWSTSGSFEQYF. The CDR3 DNA sequence: TGTGCCTGGAGTACTAGCGGGAGTTTCGAGCAGTACTTC. The J gene is TRBJ2-7, the V gene TRBV30; 11 bases map to TRBD2. V lost 2 bases and J lost 6; bases outside the gene matches: 3. Germline CDR1 GTSNPN, CDR2 SVGIG (reference sequence). The CDR3 spans 13 residues.

The chain recombines TRBV5-4 with TRBJ2-7, with TRBD2 identical over 10 bases. The germline V gene encodes CDR1 SGHNT and CDR2 YYREEE (reference sequence). Trimming at V came to 1 base and at J to 2 bases, leaving 9 bases not matched to a gene. This CDR3 spans 17 amino acids. CDR3 coding DNA: TGTGCCAGCAGCTTGCGGCTAGCGGGAGATCTCGCCTACGAGCAGTACTTC. Amino acids: CASSLRLAGDLAYEQYF.

With regard to this clone: A read error may be the cause here, since a much bigger clone is one base away. This chain links TRBV6-1 with TRBJ2-3; D is ambiguous. The germline V gene encodes CDR1 MNHNS and CDR2 SASEGT. The CDR3 extends over 14 amino acids. CDR3 coding DNA: TGTGCCAGCAGTTTGGACGTTAGCACAGATATGCAGTATTTT. It is translated as CASSLDVSTDMQYF.

The V gene is TRBV6-1, the J gene TRBJ1-1, with TRBD1 matching 7 bases. This CDR3 is 15 amino acids long. J was trimmed by 8 bases and V by 4 bases; bases with no gene match: 13. CDR1 is MNHNS and CDR2 is SASEGT in the germline V gene. The CDR3 DNA reads as TGTGCCAGCAGTGCCGGGACAGCCATTATACCCGAAGCTTTCTTT. It encodes CASSAGTAIIPEAFF.

This chain joins TRBV6-5 and TRBJ2-2; D gene uncertain. CDR3 length equals 11 residues. The germline V and J ends were trimmed by 4 bases and 9 bases, with 6 bases remaining between them. Per the germline V gene, CDR1 is MNHEY and CDR2 is SVGAGI. The CDR3 loop is CASSSRWELFF. The CDR3 bases are TGTGCCAGCAGTTCCCGCTGGGAGCTGTTTTTT.

The chain links TRBV5-1 to TRBJ2-5, with D possibly matching TRBD2 (5 bases). Germline V CDR1 and CDR2: SGHRS, YFSETQ. Trimming cost V 0 bases and J 2 bases, with 14 bases left between them. The CDR3 spans 16 residues. The CDR3 DNA reads TGCGCCAGCAGCTTGGAAGTTCGGGGTTCGCAAGAGACCCAGTACTTC. Translated: CASSLEVRGSQETQYF.

The chain uses TRBV16 and TRBJ1-4, with D perhaps matching TRBD1 (5 bases). Germline V gives CDR1 KGHSY, CDR2 FQNENV. Trimming stripped 4 bases from V and 3 bases from J, with 12 bases between. The CDR3 extends over 15 amino acids. Here the CDR3 DNA reads TGTGCCAGCAGCCGCATCGGGGGACCTAATGAAAAACTGTTTTTT. Its translation is CASSRIGGPNEKLFF.

This clone has a handful of counts. The chain recombines TRBV6-5 with TRBJ2-2; D call uncertain. CDR3 length equals 14 residues. In germline, CDR1 is MNHEY, CDR2 SVGAGI. V was trimmed by 7 bases and J by 1 base, leaving 10 bases between them. The CDR3 reads CASKRSRNTGELFF. In nucleotides, the CDR3 is TGTGCCAGCAAGCGATCGCGGAACACCGGGGAGCTGTTTTTT.

This chain links TRBV9 with TRBJ2-1; a weak D match, TRBD2 (6 bases). The germline gives CDR1 SGDLS, CDR2 YYNGEE. The ends were cut back, 3 bases at V and 6 bases at J, with 16 bases in the middle. The length of the CDR3 is 15 residues. The CDR3 loop reads CASSERGLVLNEQFF. The CDR3 nucleotides read TGTGCCAGCAGCGAAAGGGGACTCGTACTCAATGAGCAGTTCTTC.

V usage is TRBV28 and J usage is TRBJ1-2; TRBD1 matches 7 bases. The J segment lost 5 bases and the V segment lost 6 bases, leaving 9 bases of the junction unmatched. Looked up from germline, CDR1 is MDHEN and CDR2 is SYDVKM. The CDR3 totals 14 residues. For the CDR3, the DNA is TGTGCCAGCAGGACCGCAGGGGGTTCGTATGGCTACACCTTC. It encodes CASRTAGGSYGYTF.

The rearrangement uses TRBV2 and TRBJ1-5, with a tentative D call TRBD1 (6 bases). The CDR3 runs 13 residues. Germline V gene sequence: CDR1 SNHLY, CDR2 FYNNEI. With 5 bases removed from V and 7 bases from J, the gap between germline ends came to 12 bases. This CDR3 is CASSLGGWQPQHF. The CDR3 DNA reads as TGTGCCAGCAGTCTAGGGGGGTGGCAGCCCCAGCATTTT.

The rearrangement uses TRBV21-1 and TRBJ2-1; the listed D gene, TRBD2, was not tested against the DNA. TRBV21-1 constitutes a pseudogene. The CDR3 length is 17 residues. In DNA, the CDR3 is TGTGCCAGCAGCAAAGATAAGTCCACTAGCTCCTACAATGAGCAGTTCTTC. Translating gives CASSKDKSTSSYNEQFF.

The chain is built from TRBV5-1 and TRBJ1-4, with D uncertain. Germline values: CDR1 SGHRS, CDR2 YFSETQ. The CDR3 length is 14 residues. V was cut by 5 bases and J by 0 bases, with 8 bases left in between. The DNA for the CDR3 is TGCGCCAGCAGGAGGGTGGCAACTAATGAAAAACTGTTTTTT. Translating it yields CASRRVATNEKLFF. The full variable domain, its missing parts supplied by reference TRBV5-1 and TRBJ1-4, is KAGVTQTPRYLIKTRGQQVTLSCSPISGHRSVSWYQQTPGQGLQFLFEYFSETQRNKGNFPGRFSGRQFSNSRSEMNVSTLELGDSALYLCASRRVATNEKLFFGSGTQLSVL.

The V gene is TRBV4-2, the J gene TRBJ1-5; a weak D match, TRBD1 (5 bases). Germline values: CDR1 LGHNA, CDR2 YNFKEQ. V shed 0 bases and J shed 6 bases, with 15 bases lying between them. The CDR3 has 16 amino acids. In DNA, the CDR3 is TGTGCCAGCAGCCAAGATACGGCCAGGGCTGCTCAGCCCCAGCATTTT. Protein sequence: CASSQDTARAAQPQHF.